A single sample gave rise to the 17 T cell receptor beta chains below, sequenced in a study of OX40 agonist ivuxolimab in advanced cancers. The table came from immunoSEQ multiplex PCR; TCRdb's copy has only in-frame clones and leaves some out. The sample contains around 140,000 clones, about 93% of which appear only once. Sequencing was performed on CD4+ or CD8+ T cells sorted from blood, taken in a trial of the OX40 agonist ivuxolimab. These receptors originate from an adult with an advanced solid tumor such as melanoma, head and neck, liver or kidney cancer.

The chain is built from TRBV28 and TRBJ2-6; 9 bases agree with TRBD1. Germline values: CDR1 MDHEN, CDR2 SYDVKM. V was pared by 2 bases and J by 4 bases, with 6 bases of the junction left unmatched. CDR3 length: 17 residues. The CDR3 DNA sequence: TGTGCCAGCAGTTTAGGGACAGGGCCCCGGGGGGCCAACGTCCTGACTTTC. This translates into CASSLGTGPRGANVLTF.

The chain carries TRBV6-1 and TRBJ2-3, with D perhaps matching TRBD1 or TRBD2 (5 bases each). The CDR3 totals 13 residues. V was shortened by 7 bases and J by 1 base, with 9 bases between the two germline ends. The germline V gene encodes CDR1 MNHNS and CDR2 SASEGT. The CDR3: CASNRDGTDTQYF. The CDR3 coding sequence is TGTGCCAGCAATCGGGACGGCACAGATACGCAGTATTTT.

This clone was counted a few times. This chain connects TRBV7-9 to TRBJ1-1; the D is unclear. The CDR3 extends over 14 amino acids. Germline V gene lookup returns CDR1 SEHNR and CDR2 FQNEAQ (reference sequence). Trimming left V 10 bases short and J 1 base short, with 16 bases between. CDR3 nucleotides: TGTGCCATTGGTCGGGGTTCCGAGAACACTGAAGCTTTCTTT. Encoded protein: CAIGRGSENTEAFF.

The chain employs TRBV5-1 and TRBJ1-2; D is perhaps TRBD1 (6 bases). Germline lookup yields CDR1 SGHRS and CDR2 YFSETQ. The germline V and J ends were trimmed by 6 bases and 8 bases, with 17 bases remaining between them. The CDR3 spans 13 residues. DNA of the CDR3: TGCGCCAGCAAACTCCAGGAGGGGGAAGGCTACACCTTC. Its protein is CASKLQEGEGYTF.

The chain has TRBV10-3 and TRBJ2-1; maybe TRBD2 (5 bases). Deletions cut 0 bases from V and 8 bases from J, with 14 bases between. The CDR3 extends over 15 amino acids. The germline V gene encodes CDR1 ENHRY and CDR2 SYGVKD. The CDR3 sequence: CAISESWLDGDEQFF. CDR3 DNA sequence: TGTGCCATCAGTGAGTCTTGGTTGGACGGGGATGAGCAGTTCTTC.

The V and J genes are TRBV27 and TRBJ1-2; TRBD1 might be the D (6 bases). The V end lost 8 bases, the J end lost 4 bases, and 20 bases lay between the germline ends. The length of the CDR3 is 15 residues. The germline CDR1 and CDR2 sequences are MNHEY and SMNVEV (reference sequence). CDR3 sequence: CASGPMGGGGYGYTF. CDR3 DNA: TGTGCCAGCGGACCGATGGGGGGGGGCGGCTATGGCTACACCTTC.

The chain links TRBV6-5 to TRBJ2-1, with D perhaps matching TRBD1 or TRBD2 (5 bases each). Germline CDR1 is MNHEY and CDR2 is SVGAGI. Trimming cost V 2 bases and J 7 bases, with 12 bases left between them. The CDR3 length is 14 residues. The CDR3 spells CASSYTTKGNEQFF. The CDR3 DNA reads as TGTGCCAGCAGTTACACGACTAAGGGGAATGAGCAGTTCTTC.

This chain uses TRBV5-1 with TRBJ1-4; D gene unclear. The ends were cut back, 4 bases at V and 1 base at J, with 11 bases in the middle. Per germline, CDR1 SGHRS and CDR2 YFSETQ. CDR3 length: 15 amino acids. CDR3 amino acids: CASSPIGQTNEKLFF. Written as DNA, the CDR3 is TGCGCCAGCAGCCCCATTGGGCAAACTAATGAAAAACTGTTTTTT. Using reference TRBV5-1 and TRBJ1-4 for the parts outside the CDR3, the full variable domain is KAGVTQTPRYLIKTRGQQVTLSCSPISGHRSVSWYQQTPGQGLQFLFEYFSETQRNKGNFPGRFSGRQFSNSRSEMNVSTLELGDSALYLCASSPIGQTNEKLFFGSGTQLSVL.

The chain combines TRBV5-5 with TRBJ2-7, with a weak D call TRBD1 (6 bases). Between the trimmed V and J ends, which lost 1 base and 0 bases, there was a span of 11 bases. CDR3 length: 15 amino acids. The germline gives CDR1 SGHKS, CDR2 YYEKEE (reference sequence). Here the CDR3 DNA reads TGTGCCAGCAGCTTGAGAATGGACAGCTCCTACGAGCAGTACTTC. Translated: CASSLRMDSSYEQYF.

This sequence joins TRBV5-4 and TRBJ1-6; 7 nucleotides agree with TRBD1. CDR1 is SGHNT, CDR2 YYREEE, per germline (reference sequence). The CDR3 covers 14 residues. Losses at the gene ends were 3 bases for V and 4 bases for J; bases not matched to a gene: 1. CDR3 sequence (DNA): TGTGCCAGCAGCTCGACAGGGTATAATTCACCCCTCCACTTT. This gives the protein CASSSTGYNSPLHF.

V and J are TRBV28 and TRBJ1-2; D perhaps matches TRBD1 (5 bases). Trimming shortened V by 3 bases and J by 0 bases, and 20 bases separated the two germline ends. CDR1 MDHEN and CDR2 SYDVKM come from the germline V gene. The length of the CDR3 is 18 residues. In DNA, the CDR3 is TGTGCCAGCAGTTTTGTGGAGGGGCGGTTTGCTCCTAACTATGGCTACACCTTC. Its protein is CASSFVEGRFAPNYGYTF.

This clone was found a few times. The CDR3 here is CAISESAGNQPQHF. CDR3 nucleotides: TGTGCCATCAGTGAGTCGGCAGGAAATCAGCCCCAGCATTTT. This rearrangement joins TRBV10-3 to TRBJ1-5; D is unresolved. In germline, CDR1 is ENHRY, CDR2 SYGVKD. CDR3 length: 14 amino acids. Trimming shortened V by 0 bases and J by 4 bases, and 7 bases separated the two germline ends.

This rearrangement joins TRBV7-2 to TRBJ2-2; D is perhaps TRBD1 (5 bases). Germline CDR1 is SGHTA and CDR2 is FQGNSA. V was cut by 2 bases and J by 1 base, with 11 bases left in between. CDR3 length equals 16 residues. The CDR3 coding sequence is TGTGCCAGCAGCTTATTACCTGACAGGAACACCGGGGAGCTGTTTTTT. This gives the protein CASSLLPDRNTGELFF. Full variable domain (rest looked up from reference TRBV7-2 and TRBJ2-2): GAGVSQSPSNKVTEKGKDVELRCDPISGHTALYWYRQSLGQGLEFLIYFQGNSAPDKSGLPSDRFSAERTGGSVSTLTIQRTQQEDSAVYLCASSLLPDRNTGELFFGEGSRLTVL.

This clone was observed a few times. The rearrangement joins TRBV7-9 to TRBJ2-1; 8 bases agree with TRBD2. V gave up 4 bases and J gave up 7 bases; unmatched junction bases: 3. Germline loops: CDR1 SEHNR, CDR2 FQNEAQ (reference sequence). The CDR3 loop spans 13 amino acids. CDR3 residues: CASSSERGNEQFF. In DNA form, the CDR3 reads TGTGCCAGCAGCTCGGAGCGGGGGAATGAGCAGTTCTTC.

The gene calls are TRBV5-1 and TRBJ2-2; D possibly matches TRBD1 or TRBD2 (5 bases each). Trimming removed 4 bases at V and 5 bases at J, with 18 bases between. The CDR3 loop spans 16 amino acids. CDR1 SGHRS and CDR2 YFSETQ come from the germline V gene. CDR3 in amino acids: CASSQRDQRGTGELFF. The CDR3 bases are TGCGCCAGCAGCCAGAGGGACCAACGAGGGACCGGGGAGCTGTTTTTT.

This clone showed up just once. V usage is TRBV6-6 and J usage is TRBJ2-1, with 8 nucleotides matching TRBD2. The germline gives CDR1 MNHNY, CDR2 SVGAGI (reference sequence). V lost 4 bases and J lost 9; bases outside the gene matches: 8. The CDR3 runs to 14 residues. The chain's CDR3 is CASSSRSGRGEQFF. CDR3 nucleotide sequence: TGTGCCAGCAGTTCACGAAGCGGGAGAGGTGAGCAGTTCTTC.

Written as DNA, the CDR3 is TGTGCCAGTGGAAGCACAGATACGCAGTATTTT. It yields the protein CASGSTDTQYF. This chain uses TRBV19 with TRBJ2-3; no clear D gene. Deletions cut 8 bases from V and 0 bases from J, with 3 bases between. CDR3 length equals 11 residues. The germline CDR1 and CDR2 sequences are LNHDA and SQIVND (reference sequence).